Following are 14 T cell receptor beta chains from one sample sequenced in a study of beta chain features in type 1 diabetes. Their antigen targets remain unknown. Expressed TCRB transcripts were sequenced because the isolated RNA had all been reverse transcribed beforehand. Measured with immunoSEQ multiplex PCR; TCRdb has only the in-frame clones, and not every one. The data show approximately 600,000 clones, 9.5% to 15% seen once. Points from the study as a whole: Among all four CD4+ subsets, Type 1 diabetes patients had TCRB CDR3s that were moderately but significantly shorter.

Sequenced material: naive CD4+ T cells from blood. The receptors were gathered from a man aged 25 to 40 with type 1 diabetes.

The chain has TRBV30 and TRBJ1-2; D is uncertain. V shed 3 bases and J shed 4 bases, with 18 bases lying between them. The CDR3 sequence is 15 residues long. Germline lookup yields CDR1 GTSNPN and CDR2 SVGIG (reference sequence). CDR3 DNA: TGTGCCTGGAGCCTCGGGGAGAGTGAGGCCTATGGCTACACCTTC. Amino acid sequence: CAWSLGESEAYGYTF.

This clone was counted a few times. V and J are TRBV7-2 and TRBJ2-5; D is possibly TRBD2 (7 bases). The germline gives CDR1 SGHTA, CDR2 FQGNSA. The V and J ends lost 9 bases and 5 bases respectively, with 16 bases between them. This CDR3 spans 13 amino acids. The CDR3 DNA reads as TGTGCCAGTCTGCGGGGGCCGGAGGAGACCCAGTACTTC. This translates into CASLRGPEETQYF.

This clone was counted between two and nine times. The gene calls are TRBV4-3 and TRBJ2-5; possibly TRBD1 for D (6 bases). Trimming removed 0 bases at V and 6 bases at J, with 14 bases between. The CDR3 length is 15 residues. Germline V lookup: CDR1 LGHNA, CDR2 YSLEER. The CDR3 bases are TGCGCCAGCAGCCAAGATAGTGCCAGGGGTAAGACCCAGTACTTC. Its protein is CASSQDSARGKTQYF.

This clone has more than one count but fewer than ten. This rearrangement joins TRBV29-1 to TRBJ2-3; tentatively, D is TRBD2 (6 bases). V lost 5 bases and J lost 0, with 15 bases in between. The germline CDR1 and CDR2 sequences are SQVTM and ANQGSEA. This CDR3 comprises 15 residues. CDR3 sequence (DNA): TGCAGCGTTAGATTGGCGGGGACCAGCACAGATACGCAGTATTTT. This gives the protein CSVRLAGTSTDTQYF.

This clone was detected ten times or more. The genes are TRBV25-1 and TRBJ1-1; D is unclear. Germline V gene sequence: CDR1 MGHDK, CDR2 SYGVNS. The CDR3 spans 13 residues. Trimming removed 3 bases from V and 4 bases from J, with 9 bases in between. In DNA form, the CDR3 reads TGTGCCAGCAGTGACCAACATGGCACTGAAGCTTTCTTT. Translating gives CASSDQHGTEAFF. Together with reference TRBV25-1 and TRBJ1-1, the CDR3 gives the full variable domain: EADIYQTPRYLVIGTGKKITLECSQTMGHDKMYWYQQDPGMELHLIHYSYGVNSTEKGDLSSESTVSRIRTEHFPLTLESARPSHTSQYLCASSDQHGTEAFFGQGTRLTVV.

The V gene is TRBV28, the J gene TRBJ1-2, with D tentatively TRBD1 (5 bases). Trimming shortened V by 2 bases and J by 7 bases, and 8 bases separated the two germline ends. Germline assignment: CDR1 MDHEN and CDR2 SYDVKM. This CDR3 is built from 12 residues. The CDR3 is CASSLRGFGYTF. DNA of the CDR3: TGTGCCAGCAGTTTACGGGGGTTTGGCTACACCTTC.

This clone has just a few counts. CDR3 coding DNA: TGTGCCAGCATTGACAACCGTCGGGGGAGCGAGCAGTACTTC. Protein sequence: CASIDNRRGSEQYF. The V and J genes are TRBV6-1 and TRBJ2-7, with D possibly TRBD2 on 6 matching bases. This CDR3 has 14 residues. The ends were cut back, 7 bases at V and 6 bases at J, with 19 bases in the middle. Germline V lookup: CDR1 MNHNS, CDR2 SASEGT.

This clone was observed a handful of times. This chain connects TRBV27 to TRBJ2-3; possible D gene TRBD2, 5 bases. CDR3 length: 14 amino acids. Trimming left V 6 bases short and J 4 bases short, with 14 bases between. Germline CDR1 reads MNHEY; CDR2 reads SMNVEV (reference sequence). The DNA of the CDR3 is TGTGCCAGCAGCCCCGGGATTAGCTCAGATACGCAGTATTTT. It specifies CASSPGISSDTQYF.

A few counts support this clone. CDR3 amino acids: CSAGLNTEAFF. CDR3 DNA sequence: TGCAGTGCAGGACTGAACACTGAAGCTTTCTTT. This chain connects TRBV20-1 to TRBJ1-1; D unresolved. This CDR3 contains 11 residues. CDR1 and CDR2 from the germline V gene are DFQATT and SNEGSKA (reference sequence). Trimming took 6 bases from V and 0 from J, leaving 5 bases between them.

This clone has just a few counts. V is TRBV19 and J is TRBJ1-3; TRBD1 is a possible D gene (5 bases). CDR1 and CDR2 (germline): LNHDA, SQIVND (reference sequence). Trimming cost V 6 bases and J 2 bases, with 8 bases left between them. The CDR3 is made up of 13 amino acids. The chain's CDR3 is CASRGGAGNTIYF. The CDR3 region has the DNA TGTGCCAGTAGAGGAGGGGCTGGAAACACCATATATTTT.

The V call is TRBV9, the J call TRBJ2-2; D ambiguous. Germline-derived CDR1 and CDR2 are SGDLS and YYNGEE. V was pared by 4 bases and J by 3 bases, with 7 bases between. The CDR3 runs 13 residues. The CDR3 DNA follows: TGTGCCAGCAGCCCCAGGTACACCGGGGAGCTGTTTTTT. It codes for CASSPRYTGELFF.

The rearrangement joins TRBV9 to TRBJ1-3; possibly TRBD1 for D (6 bases). The germline V gene has CDR1 SGDLS and CDR2 YYNGEE. V gave up 0 bases and J gave up 3 bases, with 19 bases separating them. The CDR3 is 18 residues long. The CDR3 spells CASSVGDTGVVVGNTIYF. Here the CDR3 DNA reads TGTGCCAGCAGCGTAGGGGACACCGGTGTTGTAGTTGGAAACACCATATATTTT.

CDR3 in amino acids: CASSFLNREVQPQHF. The CDR3 DNA sequence: TGTGCCAGCAGTTTCCTTAACAGGGAGGTACAGCCCCAGCATTTT. The chain couples TRBV6-5 to TRBJ1-5; D possibly corresponds to TRBD1 (6 bases). Trimming took off 4 bases at V and 7 bases at J, with 17 bases between the two ends. The CDR3 is 15 residues long. CDR1 and CDR2 from the germline V gene are MNHEY and SVGAGI.

This rearrangement joins TRBV18 to TRBJ2-7; the D is unclear. This CDR3 comprises 13 residues. Germline values: CDR1 KGHSH, CDR2 LQKENI. The V end lost 3 bases, the J end lost 4 bases, and 10 bases lay between the germline ends. CDR3 in DNA: TGTGCCAGCTCACCTATTAACGGATACGAGCAGTACTTC. It encodes CASSPINGYEQYF.